The 14 T cell receptor beta chains below were found in one sample sequenced in a study of cytomegalovirus exposure and HLA in healthy donors. The PCR ran on 60 Vbeta and 13 Jbeta primers. Profiling relied on immunoSEQ multiplex PCR, and the TCRdb table lists in-frame clones only, not all of them. Found here are 90,000 to 150,000 clones, around 75% of them singletons; the top ten hold about 2.7%. The sequenced sample consisted of PBMCs. The receptors here all came from a woman in her forties in good health and CMV-seropositive.

This clone was counted between two and nine times. One junction end disagrees with the germline gene, perhaps due to a read error. Here the CDR3 DNA reads TGTGCCAGCAGTATTTCCCATTTGGGCCACGAGCAGTACTTC. The encoded protein is CASSISHLGHEQYF. This sequence joins TRBV10-3 and TRBJ2-7; no definite D call. Per the germline V gene, CDR1 is ENHRY and CDR2 is SYGVKD. This CDR3 spans 14 amino acids.

The CDR3 region has the DNA TGCGCCAGCAGCCAAGATTGGAATGCAGCAGGGGGCACCTACGAGCAGTACTTC. Amino acids: CASSQDWNAAGGTYEQYF. The chain joins TRBV4-3 to TRBJ2-7, with 8 bases aligning to TRBD1. The CDR3 contains 18 residues. V lost 0 bases, J lost 2 bases, and 12 bases stayed unmatched. Germline loops: CDR1 LGHNA, CDR2 YSLEER.

The CDR3: CASRINRGPGNEQFF. The CDR3 DNA reads TGTGCCAGCAGGATAAACAGGGGGCCAGGCAATGAGCAGTTCTTC. V is TRBV6-5 and J is TRBJ2-1, with 9 bases aligning to TRBD1. The CDR3 has 15 residues. Germline values: CDR1 MNHEY, CDR2 SVGAGI. Unmatched junction bases numbered 9, after V lost 6 bases and J lost 6 bases.

The chain couples TRBV6-6 to TRBJ2-1; the D gene is possibly TRBD2 (6 bases). Trimming took off 6 bases at V and 2 bases at J, with 14 bases between the two ends. Looked up from germline, CDR1 is MNHNY and CDR2 is SVGAGI (reference sequence). This CDR3 contains 15 residues. CDR3 in DNA: TGTGCCAGCAGACTACCGGGCGGGACCTACAATGAGCAGTTCTTC. It codes for CASRLPGGTYNEQFF.

This chain joins TRBV27 and TRBJ2-7; TRBD2 agrees at 9 bases. There are 14 residues in the CDR3. Losses at the gene ends were 6 bases for V and 6 bases for J; bases not matched to a gene: 9. CDR1 is MNHEY and CDR2 is SMNVEV in the germline V gene (reference sequence). Here the CDR3 reads CASRLFSGSPEQYF. DNA for the CDR3: TGTGCCAGCAGACTCTTTAGCGGGAGCCCCGAGCAGTACTTC.

The CDR3 nucleotides are TGCGCCAGCAGCCCGGGACAAGCCTACGAGCAGTACTTC. Protein product: CASSPGQAYEQYF. The chain has TRBV4-1 and TRBJ2-7; D is possibly TRBD1 (6 bases). The germline V gene has CDR1 MGHRA and CDR2 YSYEKL. The CDR3 spans 13 residues. V was cut by 4 bases and J by 2 bases, with 9 bases left in between.

The rearrangement uses TRBV11-1 and TRBJ2-1, with 9 bases fitting TRBD2. The CDR3 spans 13 residues. Looked up from germline, CDR1 is SGHAT and CDR2 is FQDESV (reference sequence). V shed 8 bases, J shed 9 bases, and the junction held 8 bases outside the gene matches. For the CDR3, the DNA is TGTGCCAGCCAACCTAGCGGGATGGGTGAGCAGTTCTTC. Translation gives CASQPSGMGEQFF.

This sequence joins TRBV28 and TRBJ1-5; D perhaps matches TRBD1 (5 bases). Germline CDR1 MDHEN, CDR2 SYDVKM. The CDR3 has 14 amino acids. Trimming stripped 3 bases from V and 3 bases from J, with 9 bases between. The DNA of the CDR3 is TGTGCCAGCAGTTTTAACAGGTTCAATCAGCCCCAGCATTTT. Translating gives CASSFNRFNQPQHF.

The chain combines TRBV29-1 with TRBJ2-7; the D gene is possibly TRBD1 (5 bases). Germline CDR1 and CDR2: SQVTM and ANQGSEA. The CDR3 sequence is 15 residues long. Trimming took off 1 base at V and 0 bases at J, with 13 bases between the two ends. The CDR3 is CSVEGGQGASYEQYF. The CDR3 DNA reads as TGCAGCGTTGAAGGGGGTCAAGGGGCCTCCTACGAGCAGTACTTC.

There are a few counts of this clone. The DNA of the CDR3 is TGCGCCAGCAGCCAAATCGGGTTTAACTATGGCTACACCTTC. It yields the protein CASSQIGFNYGYTF. The V and J genes are TRBV4-1 and TRBJ1-2; D remains ambiguous. There are 14 residues in the CDR3. CDR1 is MGHRA, CDR2 YSYEKL, per germline. V was trimmed by 2 bases and J by 1 base, leaving 8 bases between them.

The chain has TRBV9 and TRBJ2-7; TRBD1 agrees at 8 bases. CDR3 length: 17 residues. Germline V gives CDR1 SGDLS, CDR2 YYNGEE. After removal of 3 bases from V and 0 bases from J, the junction contained 11 bases not matched to a gene. The DNA of the CDR3 is TGTGCCAGCAGCGCAAGTGGGGACAGGACTTCCTCCTACGAGCAGTACTTC. Protein product: CASSASGDRTSSYEQYF.

The rearrangement links TRBV11-3 to TRBJ2-1, with TRBD1 matching 12 bases. CDR3 length equals 19 residues. The V gene end was trimmed by 3 bases and the J gene end by 0 bases; junction bases not matched to a gene: 9. Germline lookup yields CDR1 SGHNT and CDR2 YENEEA. The CDR3 DNA sequence: TGTGCCAGCAGCTTGGGACAGGGGGCGCAAGATGGCTCCTACAATGAGCAGTTCTTC. Translating it yields CASSLGQGAQDGSYNEQFF.

CDR3 sequence (DNA): TGTGCCAGCAGCTTCGGGACAGGGGACAATCAGCCCCAGCATTTT. Translated, it gives CASSFGTGDNQPQHF. The V and J genes are TRBV7-9 and TRBJ1-5; 10 bases map to TRBD1. The CDR3 sequence is 15 residues long. Germline CDR1 and CDR2: SEHNR and FQNEAQ (reference sequence). V was pared by 3 bases and J by 3 bases, with 2 bases of the junction left unmatched. Using reference TRBV7-9 and TRBJ1-5 for the parts outside the CDR3, the full variable domain is DTGVSQNPRHKITKRGQNVTFRCDPISEHNRLYWYRQTLGQGPEFLTYFQNEAQLEKSRLLSDRFSAERPKGSFSTLEIQRTEQGDSAMYLCASSFGTGDNQPQHFGDGTRLSIL.

This rearrangement joins TRBV9 to TRBJ1-5, with 10 bases lining up with TRBD1. Trimming cost V 3 bases and J 5 bases; bases outside gene matches: 2. The length of the CDR3 is 14 residues. From germline, CDR1 is SGDLS and CDR2 YYNGEE. CDR3 coding DNA: TGTGCCAGCAGCGCAGGACAGGGGGATCAGCCCCAGCATTTT. Its translation is CASSAGQGDQPQHF.